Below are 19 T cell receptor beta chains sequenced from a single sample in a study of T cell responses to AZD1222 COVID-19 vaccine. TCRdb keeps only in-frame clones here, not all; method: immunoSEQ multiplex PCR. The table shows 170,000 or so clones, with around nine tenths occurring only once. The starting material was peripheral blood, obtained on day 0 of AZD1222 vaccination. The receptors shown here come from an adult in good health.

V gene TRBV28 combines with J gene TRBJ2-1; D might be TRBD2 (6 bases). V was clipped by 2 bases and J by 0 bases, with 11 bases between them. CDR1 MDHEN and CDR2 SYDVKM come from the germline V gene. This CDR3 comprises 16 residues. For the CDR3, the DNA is TGTGCCAGCAGTTTAATGGCGGGGAGCTCCTACAATGAGCAGTTCTTC. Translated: CASSLMAGSSYNEQFF.

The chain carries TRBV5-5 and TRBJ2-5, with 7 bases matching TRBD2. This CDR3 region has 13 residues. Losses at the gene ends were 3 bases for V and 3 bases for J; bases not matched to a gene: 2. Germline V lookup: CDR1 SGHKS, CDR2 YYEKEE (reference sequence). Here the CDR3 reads CASSSGGKETQYF. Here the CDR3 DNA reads TGTGCCAGCAGCTCGGGGGGAAAAGAGACCCAGTACTTC.

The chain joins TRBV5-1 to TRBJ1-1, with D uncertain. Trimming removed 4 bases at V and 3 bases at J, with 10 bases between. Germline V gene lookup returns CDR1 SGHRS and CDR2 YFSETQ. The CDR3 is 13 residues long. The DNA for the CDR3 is TGCGCCAGCAGCGTTCCGGAGCACACTGAAGCTTTCTTT. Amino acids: CASSVPEHTEAFF.

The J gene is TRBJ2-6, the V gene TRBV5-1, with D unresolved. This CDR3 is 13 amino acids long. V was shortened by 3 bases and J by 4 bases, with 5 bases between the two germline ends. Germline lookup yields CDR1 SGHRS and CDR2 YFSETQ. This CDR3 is CASSSLGANVLTF. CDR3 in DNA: TGCGCCAGCAGCTCCTTGGGGGCCAACGTCCTGACTTTC.

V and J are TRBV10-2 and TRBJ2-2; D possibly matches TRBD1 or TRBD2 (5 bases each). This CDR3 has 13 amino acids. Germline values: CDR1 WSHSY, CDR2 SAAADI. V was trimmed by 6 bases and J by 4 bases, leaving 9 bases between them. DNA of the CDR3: TGCGCCAGCAGGATGGGGACCACCGGGGAGCTGTTTTTT. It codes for CASRMGTTGELFF.

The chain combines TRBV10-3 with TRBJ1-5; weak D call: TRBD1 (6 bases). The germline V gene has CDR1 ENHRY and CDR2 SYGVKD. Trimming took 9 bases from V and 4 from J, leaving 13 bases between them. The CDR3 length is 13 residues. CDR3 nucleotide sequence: TGTGCCATACAGGGCGTGGGGAATCAGCCCCAGCATTTT. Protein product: CAIQGVGNQPQHF.

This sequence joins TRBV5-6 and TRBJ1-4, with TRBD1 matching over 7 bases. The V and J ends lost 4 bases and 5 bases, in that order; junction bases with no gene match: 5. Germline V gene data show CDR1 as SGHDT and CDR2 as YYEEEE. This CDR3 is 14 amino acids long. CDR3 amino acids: CASSRARGNEKLFF. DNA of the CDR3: TGTGCCAGCAGCCGAGCCAGGGGGAATGAAAAACTGTTTTTT.

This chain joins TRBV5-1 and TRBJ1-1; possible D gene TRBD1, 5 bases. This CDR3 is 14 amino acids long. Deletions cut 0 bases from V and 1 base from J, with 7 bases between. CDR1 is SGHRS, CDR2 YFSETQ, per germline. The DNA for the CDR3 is TGCGCCAGCAGCTTGGTGACAGCGAACACTGAAGCTTTCTTT. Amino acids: CASSLVTANTEAFF.

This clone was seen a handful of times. The CDR3 nucleotides are TGTGCCAGCAGTTCCCTAGAGGGGGCGGTAGGTAGCTACACCTTC. Protein product: CASSSLEGAVGSYTF. The chain recombines TRBV6-5 with TRBJ1-2; 7 bases are shared with TRBD1. The J segment lost 9 bases and the V segment lost 4 bases, leaving 14 bases of the junction unmatched. This CDR3 spans 15 amino acids. CDR1 is MNHEY and CDR2 is SVGAGI in the germline V gene.

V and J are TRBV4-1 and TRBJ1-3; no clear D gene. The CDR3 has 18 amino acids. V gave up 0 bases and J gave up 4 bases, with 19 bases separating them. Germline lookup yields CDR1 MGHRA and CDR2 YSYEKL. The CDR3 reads CASSQDVAGYFRGNTIYF. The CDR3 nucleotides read TGCGCCAGCAGCCAAGATGTGGCTGGGTATTTCAGGGGAAACACCATATATTTT.

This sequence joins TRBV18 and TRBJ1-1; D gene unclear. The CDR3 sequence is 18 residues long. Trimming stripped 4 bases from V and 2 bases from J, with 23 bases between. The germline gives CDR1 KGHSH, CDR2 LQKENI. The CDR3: CASSLWAFRTNLNTEAFF. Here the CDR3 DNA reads TGTGCCAGCTCACTCTGGGCCTTTCGCACTAATCTCAACACTGAAGCTTTCTTT.

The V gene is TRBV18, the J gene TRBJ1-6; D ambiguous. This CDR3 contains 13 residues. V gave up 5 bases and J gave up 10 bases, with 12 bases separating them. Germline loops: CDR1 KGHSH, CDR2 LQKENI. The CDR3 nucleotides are TGTGCCAGCTCAGCGGGATTGGAGTCACCCCTCCACTTT. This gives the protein CASSAGLESPLHF.

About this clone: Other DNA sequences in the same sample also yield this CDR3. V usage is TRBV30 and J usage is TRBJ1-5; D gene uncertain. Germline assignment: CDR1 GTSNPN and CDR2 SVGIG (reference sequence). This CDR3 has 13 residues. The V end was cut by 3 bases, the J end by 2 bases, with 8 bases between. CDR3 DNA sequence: TGTGCCTGGAGCCTCCGGGGCAATCAGCCCCAGCATTTT. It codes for CAWSLRGNQPQHF.

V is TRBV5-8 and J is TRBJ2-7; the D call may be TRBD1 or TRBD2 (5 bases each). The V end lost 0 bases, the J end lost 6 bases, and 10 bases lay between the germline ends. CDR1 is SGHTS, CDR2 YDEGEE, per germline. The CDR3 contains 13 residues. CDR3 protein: CASSLVQAGEQYF. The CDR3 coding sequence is TGTGCCAGCAGCTTGGTACAGGCGGGCGAGCAGTACTTC.

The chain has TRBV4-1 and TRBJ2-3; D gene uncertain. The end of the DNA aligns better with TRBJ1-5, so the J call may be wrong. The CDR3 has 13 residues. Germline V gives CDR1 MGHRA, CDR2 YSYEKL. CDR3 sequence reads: CASSPDSGLAQHF. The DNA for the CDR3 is TGCGCCAGCAGTCCTGATTCAGGACTAGCACAGCATTTT.

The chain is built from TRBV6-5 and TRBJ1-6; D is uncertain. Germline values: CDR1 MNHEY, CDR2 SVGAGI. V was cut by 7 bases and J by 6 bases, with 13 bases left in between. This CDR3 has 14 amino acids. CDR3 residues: CASIGSTSNSPLHF. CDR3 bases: TGTGCCAGCATCGGAAGTACAAGTAATTCACCCCTCCACTTT.

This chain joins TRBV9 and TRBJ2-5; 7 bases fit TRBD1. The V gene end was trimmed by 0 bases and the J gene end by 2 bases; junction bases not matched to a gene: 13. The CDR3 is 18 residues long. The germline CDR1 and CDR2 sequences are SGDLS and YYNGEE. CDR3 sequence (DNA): TGTGCCAGCAGCGTAGGTGTGGTTCCGGGACAGCCTCAAGAGACCCAGTACTTC. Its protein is CASSVGVVPGQPQETQYF. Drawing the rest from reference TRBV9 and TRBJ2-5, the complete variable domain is DSGVTQTPKHLITATGQRVTLRCSPRSGDLSVYWYQQSLDQGLQFLIQYYNGEERAKGNILERFSAQQFPDLHSELNLSSLELGDSALYFCASSVGVVPGQPQETQYFGPGTRLLVL.

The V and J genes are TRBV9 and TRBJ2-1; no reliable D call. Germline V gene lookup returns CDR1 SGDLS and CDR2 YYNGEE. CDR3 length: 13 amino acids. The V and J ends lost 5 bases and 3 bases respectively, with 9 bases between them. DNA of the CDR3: TGTGCCAGCAGTTGGGGTCTCTACAATGAGCAGTTCTTC. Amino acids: CASSWGLYNEQFF.

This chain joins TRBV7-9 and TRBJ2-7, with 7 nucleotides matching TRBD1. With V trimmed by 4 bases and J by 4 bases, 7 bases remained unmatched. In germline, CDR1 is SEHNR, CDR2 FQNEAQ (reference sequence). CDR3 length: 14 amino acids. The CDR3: CASSSQTGKYEQYF. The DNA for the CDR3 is TGTGCCAGCAGCTCTCAGACAGGGAAGTACGAGCAGTACTTC.